Presented here are 24 T cell receptor beta chains from one specimen sequenced in a study of blood T cell repertoires in COVID-19. Measured with immunoSEQ multiplex PCR; TCRdb has only the in-frame clones, and not every one. The data contain 150,000 or so clones, over 60% of them singletons. Sequencing was performed on peripheral blood. These receptors all come from a man of 80 years or more with acute or convalescent COVID-19.

This clone appeared a few times. This chain joins TRBV6-5 and TRBJ1-5, with D possibly matching TRBD1 (6 bases). Germline-derived CDR1 and CDR2 are MNHEY and SVGAGI. Trimming shortened V by 5 bases and J by 7 bases, and 12 bases separated the two germline ends. The CDR3 covers 13 residues. CDR3 protein: CASSQGLGQPQHF. The CDR3 DNA reads TGTGCCAGCAGTCAGGGGTTAGGGCAGCCCCAGCATTTT.

The V and J genes are TRBV7-9 and TRBJ2-2; 8 bases map to TRBD1. Germline-derived CDR1 and CDR2 are SEHNR and FQNEAQ (reference sequence). V lost 3 bases and J lost 1; bases outside the gene matches: 1. The CDR3 is 15 residues long. The CDR3 DNA sequence: TGTGCCAGCAGCTTCGGACAGGGGAACACCGGGGAGCTGTTTTTT. Its translation is CASSFGQGNTGELFF. The full variable domain, completed using reference TRBV7-9 and TRBJ2-2, is DTGVSQNPRHKITKRGQNVTFRCDPISEHNRLYWYRQTLGQGPEFLTYFQNEAQLEKSRLLSDRFSAERPKGSFSTLEIQRTEQGDSAMYLCASSFGQGNTGELFFGEGSRLTVL.

V and J are TRBV7-8 and TRBJ2-2, with D perhaps TRBD1 (6 bases). This CDR3 is 15 amino acids long. Germline-derived CDR1 and CDR2 are SGHVS and FQNEAQ. V shed 1 base and J shed 5 bases, with 11 bases lying between them. For the CDR3, the DNA is TGTGCCAGCAGCTTAGTAGGACAGACAACCGGGGAGCTGTTTTTT. Protein product: CASSLVGQTTGELFF.

The rearrangement joins TRBV7-2 to TRBJ2-1, with 10 bases lining up with TRBD2. The length of the CDR3 is 16 residues. Looked up from germline, CDR1 is SGHTA and CDR2 is FQGNSA. The V segment lost 1 base and the J segment 5 bases; nucleotides outside the gene matches: 5. The CDR3 loop is CASSLGQAGGNNEQFF. The DNA of the CDR3 is TGTGCCAGCAGCTTAGGTCAAGCGGGGGGGAACAATGAGCAGTTCTTC. The full variable domain, rest sourced from reference TRBV7-2 and TRBJ2-1, is GAGVSQSPSNKVTEKGKDVELRCDPISGHTALYWYRQSLGQGLEFLIYFQGNSAPDKSGLPSDRFSAERTGGSVSTLTIQRTQQEDSAVYLCASSLGQAGGNNEQFFGPGTRLTVL.

This clone occurred once. The gene calls are TRBV2 and TRBJ2-7, with 10 bases aligning to TRBD1. V trimming: 3 bases; J trimming: 4 bases; junction bases outside the gene matches: 6. Per germline, CDR1 SNHLY and CDR2 FYNNEI. This CDR3 region has 15 residues. The CDR3 loop is CASSDVGQGGYEQYF. The DNA of the CDR3 is TGTGCCAGCAGTGATGTAGGACAGGGGGGATACGAGCAGTACTTC.

The genes are TRBV18 and TRBJ1-5, with no clear D. Trimming removed 6 bases from V and 9 bases from J, with 15 bases in between. The CDR3 runs to 13 residues. Germline CDR1 KGHSH, CDR2 LQKENI. CDR3 in DNA: TGTGCCAGCTCGCCCCCTTTCGGCGGGCCCCAGCATTTT. Translating gives CASSPPFGGPQHF.

V gene TRBV11-2 combines with J gene TRBJ1-1, with D possibly TRBD1 on 5 matching bases. The CDR3 extends over 13 amino acids. The germline V gene has CDR1 SGHAT and CDR2 FQNNGV. Trimming left V 5 bases short and J 7 bases short, with 14 bases between. CDR3 sequence reads: CASSISWGSEAFF. The CDR3 nucleotides read TGTGCCAGCAGCATTTCTTGGGGCAGTGAAGCTTTCTTT. Full variable domain (rest looked up from reference TRBV11-2 and TRBJ1-1): EAGVAQSPRYKIIEKRQSVAFWCNPISGHATLYWYQQILGQGPKLLIQFQNNGVVDDSQLPKDRFSAERLKGVDSTLKIQPAKLEDSAVYLCASSISWGSEAFFGQGTRLTVV.

The V and J genes are TRBV19 and TRBJ2-1; TRBD2 matches at 7 bases. With 6 bases clipped from V and 5 bases from J, the junction kept 10 bases outside the gene matches. The CDR3 totals 15 residues. The germline gives CDR1 LNHDA, CDR2 SQIVND (reference sequence). The CDR3 region has the DNA TGTGCCAGTAGCGCGCTGCGGGGGTCAAACAATGAGCAGTTCTTC. Translating it yields CASSALRGSNNEQFF.

The J gene is TRBJ2-5, the V gene TRBV6-1, with D perhaps matching TRBD1 (6 bases). The V end was cut by 0 bases, the J end by 4 bases, with 9 bases between. The CDR3 has 14 amino acids. Germline CDR1 reads MNHNS; CDR2 reads SASEGT. The CDR3 region has the DNA TGTGCCAGCAGTGAAGCGTGGGGGCGAGAGACCCAGTACTTC. The encoded protein is CASSEAWGRETQYF.

This chain connects TRBV4-2 to TRBJ2-5, with unresolved D. The CDR3 length is 15 residues. Trimming took off 4 bases at V and 4 bases at J, with 16 bases between the two ends. Germline lookup yields CDR1 LGHNA and CDR2 YNFKEQ. The chain's CDR3 is CASSPKVLEPETQYF. CDR3 coding DNA: TGTGCCAGCAGCCCCAAAGTCCTAGAACCAGAGACCCAGTACTTC.

The gene calls are TRBV11-2 and TRBJ2-3; TRBD2 matches 7 bases. Germline assignment: CDR1 SGHAT and CDR2 FQNNGV. V lost 4 bases, J lost 3 bases, and 7 bases stayed unmatched. There are 15 residues in the CDR3. CDR3 bases: TGTGCCAGCAGCTCCACAGCGGGGAGGACAGATACGCAGTATTTT. Translated: CASSSTAGRTDTQYF.

This rearrangement joins TRBV4-2 to TRBJ1-4; the D gene is possibly TRBD1 (5 bases). The CDR3 loop spans 15 amino acids. Germline V gene sequence: CDR1 LGHNA, CDR2 YNFKEQ. V lost 0 bases to trimming and J lost 9 bases, with 14 bases between them. The CDR3: CASSQDEQGRKKLFF. CDR3 nucleotides: TGTGCCAGCAGCCAAGATGAGCAGGGTAGGAAAAAACTGTTTTTT.

This clone was recorded only once. Written as DNA, the CDR3 is TGTGCCAGCTCAACGACAGGGGGGACAGATACGCAGTATTTT. This gives the protein CASSTTGGTDTQYF. The chain has TRBV18 and TRBJ2-3; 9 bases match TRBD1. The CDR3 covers 14 residues. Germline V gene sequence: CDR1 KGHSH, CDR2 LQKENI. Trimming cost V 5 bases and J 3 bases; bases outside gene matches: 3.

The V gene is TRBV5-8, the J gene TRBJ1-2; 9 bases match TRBD1. V gave up 3 bases and J gave up 6 bases; unmatched junction bases: 9. There are 15 residues in the CDR3. Germline CDR1 reads SGHTS; CDR2 reads YDEGEE. Here the CDR3 reads CASSSGTGFPDGYTF. CDR3 bases: TGTGCCAGCAGCTCCGGGACAGGGTTTCCGGATGGCTACACCTTC.

The rearrangement joins TRBV7-9 to TRBJ1-6; tentatively, D is TRBD1 (6 bases). Germline V lookup: CDR1 SEHNR, CDR2 FQNEAQ (reference sequence). The V gene lost 5 bases and the J gene lost 7 bases, with 12 bases spanning the gap. The CDR3 contains 14 residues. CDR3 DNA: TGTGCCAGCAGCGCGGACAGCATCAATTCACCCCTCCACTTT. Protein sequence: CASSADSINSPLHF.

This chain links TRBV5-1 with TRBJ2-1, with 7 bases matching TRBD2. The trim removed 0 bases at V and 9 bases at J, leaving 12 bases unmatched. This CDR3 is 16 amino acids long. Germline V gene sequence: CDR1 SGHRS, CDR2 YFSETQ. The CDR3 protein is CASSLAETSKATEQFF. The DNA of the CDR3 is TGCGCCAGCAGCTTGGCGGAGACTAGCAAGGCTACTGAGCAGTTCTTC.

The chain couples TRBV5-6 to TRBJ1-6; D may be TRBD1 (6 bases). V was pared by 4 bases and J by 9 bases, with 23 bases between. Per germline, CDR1 SGHDT and CDR2 YYEEEE. This CDR3 comprises 17 residues. The CDR3 loop is CASSPRTVTIAFSPLHF. The CDR3 nucleotides are TGTGCCAGCAGCCCCCGGACAGTTACGATCGCTTTTTCACCCCTCCACTTT.

CDR3 residues: CASSRYGGEEETQYF. The CDR3 nucleotides are TGCGCCAGCAGCCGTTACGGGGGGGAGGAAGAGACCCAGTACTTC. The rearrangement uses TRBV5-1 and TRBJ2-5; 8 positions agree with TRBD2. Trimming removed 4 bases from V and 3 bases from J; junction bases left unmatched: 8. The CDR3 extends over 15 amino acids. Germline CDR1 and CDR2: SGHRS and YFSETQ.

This clone appeared a single time. The chain has TRBV2 and TRBJ1-2; D unclear. The CDR3 is made up of 14 amino acids. CDR1 is SNHLY, CDR2 FYNNEI, per germline. V was pared by 0 bases and J by 5 bases, with 10 bases between. The CDR3 is CASSEALLSYGYTF. The CDR3 bases are TGTGCCAGCAGTGAAGCGCTTCTATCATATGGCTACACCTTC.

The chain joins TRBV28 to TRBJ2-7; 11 nucleotides align to TRBD2. In germline, CDR1 is MDHEN, CDR2 SYDVKM. J lost 5 bases, V lost 7 bases, and 10 bases had no gene match. This CDR3 is built from 15 residues. This CDR3 reads CASIGTSGSFHEQYV. CDR3 in DNA: TGTGCCAGCATCGGGACTAGCGGATCCTTCCACGAGCAGTACGTC.

This clone was picked up a small number of times. The chain carries TRBV2 and TRBJ2-4; D unclear. The V end was cut by 0 bases, the J end by 6 bases, with 6 bases between. CDR1 and CDR2 (germline): SNHLY, FYNNEI. The CDR3 sequence is 13 residues long. The CDR3 bases are TGTGCCAGCAGTGAAGCTCCCAGAAACATTCAGTACTTC. Protein product: CASSEAPRNIQYF.

Turning to this clone: One end of the junction does not line up with germline, which may come from a read error. This chain links TRBV7-7 with TRBJ2-5; tentative D call: TRBD1 (6 bases). This CDR3 is 14 amino acids long. Germline V gene lookup returns CDR1 SSHAT and CDR2 FNYEAQ (reference sequence). CDR3 sequence: CASSLQGPQETQYF. The CDR3 DNA reads as TGTGCTAGCAGCCTACAGGGTCCCCAAGAGACCCAGTACTTC.

J is TRBJ1-2 and V is TRBV19; D unresolved. This CDR3 comprises 14 residues. With 0 bases removed from V and 2 bases from J, the gap between germline ends came to 7 bases. Per the germline V gene, CDR1 is LNHDA and CDR2 is SQIVND (reference sequence). The CDR3 DNA follows: TGTGCCAGTAGTATAGACCCACAGAACTATGGCTACACCTTC. This codes for CASSIDPQNYGYTF. The variable domain in full, completed from reference TRBV19 and TRBJ1-2, reads DGGITQSPKYLFRKEGQNVTLSCEQNLNHDAMYWYRQDPGQGLRLIYYSQIVNDFQKGDIAEGYSVSREKKESFPLTVTSAQKNPTAFYLCASSIDPQNYGYTFGSGTRLTVV.

This clone was seen at least ten times. Written as DNA, the CDR3 is TGTGCCAGCAGCCTAGGGACAGGGGTTAGCTATGGCTACACCTTC. It codes for CASSLGTGVSYGYTF. This sequence joins TRBV9 and TRBJ1-2, with 10 positions matching TRBD1. The V gene end was trimmed by 4 bases and the J gene end by 4 bases; junction bases not matched to a gene: 7. The germline V gene encodes CDR1 SGDLS and CDR2 YYNGEE. The CDR3 runs 15 residues.